A selection of T cell receptor beta chains follows, all from one sample in a study of metastatic and nonmetastatic thyroid tumors. TCRdb reassembled clones from the PCR reads with MiXCR. Among more than 20,000 clones listed, 10% to 11% were seen once. The sample comprised blood. All receptors derive from a female donor with papillary thyroid cancer or a benign thyroid nodule (not recorded which). Some clones in this sample may be carry-over from other donors' samples. CDR3s include the opening cysteine and the closing phenylalanine or tryptophan. Fields, in order: D gene, V gene, J gene, clone size, CDR3 protein, CDR3 DNA. A D gene is named only where the DNA matches it firmly. Size is stated for part of the rows, as once, few or many counts, or as a class when the clone is expanded.

D: NA; V: TRBV2; J: TRBJ2-7; size: NA; CDR3: CASSEGPLTGLEQYF; DNA: TGTGCCAGCAGTGAAGGACCCCTGACAGGTTTGGAGCAGTACTTC
D: NA; V: TRBV24-1; J: TRBJ2-3; size: many; CDR3: CATILLSSTDTQYF; DNA: TGTGCCACCATCCTTCTTAGCAGCACAGATACGCAGTATTTT
D: NA; V: TRBV2; J: TRBJ2-5; size: many; CDR3: CASSEAGWTKETQYF; DNA: TGTGCCAGCAGTGAAGCGGGTTGGACAAAAGAGACCCAGTACTTC
D: NA; V: TRBV28; J: TRBJ1-1; size: many; CDR3: CASTKPTNTEAFF; DNA: TGTGCCAGCACCAAACCCACGAACACTGAAGCTTTCTTT
D: NA; V: TRBV20-1; J: TRBJ1-2; size: NA; CDR3: CSARDPGTGSNYAYTF; DNA: TGCAGTGCTAGAGATCCGGGAACAGGCTCTAACTATGCCTACACCTTC
D: TRBD1; V: TRBV20-1; J: TRBJ1-5; size: many; CDR3: CSASLGGSGNQPQHF; DNA: TGCAGTGCTAGTTTAGGGGGCTCGGGCAATCAGCCCCAGCATTTT
D: NA; V: TRBV2; J: TRBJ2-7; size: many; CDR3: CASSVQSEQGYF; DNA: TGTGCCAGCAGCGTCCAATCGGAACAGGGGTACTTC
D: NA; V: TRBV29-1; J: TRBJ1-2; size: many; CDR3: CSVEDWGTGTNYGYTF; DNA: TGCAGCGTTGAAGATTGGGGGACTGGCACTAACTATGGCTACACCTTC
D: TRBD1; V: TRBV4-2; J: TRBJ1-1; size: many; CDR3: CASSQDSQGATEAFF; DNA: TGTGCCAGCAGCCAAGACTCCCAGGGGGCCACTGAAGCTTTCTTT
D: TRBD1; V: TRBV9; J: TRBJ1-4; size: many; CDR3: CASSEGAHNSNEKLFF; DNA: TGTGCCAGCAGCGAGGGGGCTCATAACTCTAATGAAAAACTGTTTTTT
D: NA; V: TRBV5-1; J: TRBJ2-3; size: many; CDR3: CASSLGEGVGWSTDTQYF; DNA: TGCGCCAGCAGCTTGGGAGAGGGCGTTGGGTGGAGCACAGATACGCAGTATTTT
D: NA; V: TRBV27; J: TRBJ1-1; size: many; CDR3: CASSLTSSGAGTEAFF; DNA: TGTGCCAGCAGTTTAACATCCTCAGGGGCAGGTACTGAAGCTTTCTTT
D: TRBD2; V: TRBV12-3/TRBV12-4; J: TRBJ2-3; size: few; CDR3: CARSSPGPAGEGDTQYF; DNA: TGTGCCAGGAGTTCCCCGGGACCAGCGGGAGAGGGAGATACGCAGTATTTT
D: NA; V: TRBV28; J: TRBJ1-6; size: few; CDR3: CASSSGQITNSPLHF; DNA: TGTGCCAGCAGTTCCGGACAGATTACCAATTCACCCCTCCACTTT
D: NA; V: TRBV18; J: TRBJ2-7; size: many; CDR3: CASSPSLATAYEQYF; DNA: TGTGCCAGCTCACCCTCCCTAGCGACTGCTTACGAGCAGTACTTC
D: NA; V: TRBV18; J: TRBJ2-5; size: NA; CDR3: CASSPRATQETQYF; DNA: TGTGCCAGCTCCCCCCGGGCCACCCAAGAGACCCAGTACTTC
D: TRBD1; V: TRBV6-1; J: TRBJ2-1; size: medium-sized; CDR3: CASLGGTGFYNEQFF; DNA: TGTGCCAGCTTGGGGGGGACAGGGTTCTACAATGAGCAGTTCTTC
D: NA; V: TRBV28; J: TRBJ1-1; size: many; CDR3: CAGSLFSRWAFF; DNA: TGTGCCGGCAGTTTATTCTCACGTTGGGCTTTCTTT
D: TRBD1; V: TRBV5-5; J: TRBJ2-7; size: many; CDR3: CASSVGQFFRANEQYF; DNA: TGTGCCAGCAGTGTGGGACAGTTTTTCCGGGCGAACGAGCAGTACTTC
D: NA; V: TRBV7-9; J: TRBJ1-1; size: NA; CDR3: CVSSLGQPNTEAFF; DNA: TGTGTCAGCAGCTTAGGACAGCCAAACACTGAAGCTTTCTTT
D: NA; V: TRBV27; J: TRBJ1-2; size: medium-sized; CDR3: CASSWAGPHNSLGYTF; DNA: TGTGCCAGCAGTTGGGCAGGGCCTCATAACTCCTTAGGCTACACCTTC
D: TRBD1; V: TRBV6-1; J: TRBJ1-5; size: many; CDR3: CASSDQTDRAPAQHF; DNA: TGTGCCAGCAGTGACCAAACGGACAGGGCACCAGCCCAGCATTTT
D: NA; V: TRBV18; J: TRBJ1-5; size: NA; CDR3: CASSPSPGVKGNQPQHF; DNA: TGTGCCAGCTCACCTTCCCCTGGAGTGAAGGGCAATCAGCCCCAGCATTTT
D: NA; V: TRBV20-1; J: TRBJ1-5; size: many; CDR3: CSARNTAGQPQHF; DNA: TGCAGTGCTAGAAACACCGCCGGTCAGCCCCAGCATTTT
D: NA; V: TRBV28; J: TRBJ2-2; size: medium-sized; CDR3: CASSFGGGELFF; DNA: TGTGCCAGCAGTTTTGGGGGCGGGGAGCTGTTTTTT
D: NA; V: TRBV29-1; J: TRBJ1-2; size: many; CDR3: CSAWVVGGAKNGYTF; DNA: TGCAGCGCCTGGGTTGTGGGGGGCGCGAAAAATGGCTACACCTTC
D: NA; V: TRBV5-6; J: TRBJ1-1; size: few; CDR3: CASSLYGFGTEAFF; DNA: TGTGCCAGCAGCTTGTACGGTTTCGGCACTGAAGCTTTCTTT
D: TRBD1; V: TRBV30; J: TRBJ2-7; size: many; CDR3: CAWSRDRDYEQYF; DNA: TGTGCCTGGTCCCGGGACAGGGATTACGAGCAGTACTTC